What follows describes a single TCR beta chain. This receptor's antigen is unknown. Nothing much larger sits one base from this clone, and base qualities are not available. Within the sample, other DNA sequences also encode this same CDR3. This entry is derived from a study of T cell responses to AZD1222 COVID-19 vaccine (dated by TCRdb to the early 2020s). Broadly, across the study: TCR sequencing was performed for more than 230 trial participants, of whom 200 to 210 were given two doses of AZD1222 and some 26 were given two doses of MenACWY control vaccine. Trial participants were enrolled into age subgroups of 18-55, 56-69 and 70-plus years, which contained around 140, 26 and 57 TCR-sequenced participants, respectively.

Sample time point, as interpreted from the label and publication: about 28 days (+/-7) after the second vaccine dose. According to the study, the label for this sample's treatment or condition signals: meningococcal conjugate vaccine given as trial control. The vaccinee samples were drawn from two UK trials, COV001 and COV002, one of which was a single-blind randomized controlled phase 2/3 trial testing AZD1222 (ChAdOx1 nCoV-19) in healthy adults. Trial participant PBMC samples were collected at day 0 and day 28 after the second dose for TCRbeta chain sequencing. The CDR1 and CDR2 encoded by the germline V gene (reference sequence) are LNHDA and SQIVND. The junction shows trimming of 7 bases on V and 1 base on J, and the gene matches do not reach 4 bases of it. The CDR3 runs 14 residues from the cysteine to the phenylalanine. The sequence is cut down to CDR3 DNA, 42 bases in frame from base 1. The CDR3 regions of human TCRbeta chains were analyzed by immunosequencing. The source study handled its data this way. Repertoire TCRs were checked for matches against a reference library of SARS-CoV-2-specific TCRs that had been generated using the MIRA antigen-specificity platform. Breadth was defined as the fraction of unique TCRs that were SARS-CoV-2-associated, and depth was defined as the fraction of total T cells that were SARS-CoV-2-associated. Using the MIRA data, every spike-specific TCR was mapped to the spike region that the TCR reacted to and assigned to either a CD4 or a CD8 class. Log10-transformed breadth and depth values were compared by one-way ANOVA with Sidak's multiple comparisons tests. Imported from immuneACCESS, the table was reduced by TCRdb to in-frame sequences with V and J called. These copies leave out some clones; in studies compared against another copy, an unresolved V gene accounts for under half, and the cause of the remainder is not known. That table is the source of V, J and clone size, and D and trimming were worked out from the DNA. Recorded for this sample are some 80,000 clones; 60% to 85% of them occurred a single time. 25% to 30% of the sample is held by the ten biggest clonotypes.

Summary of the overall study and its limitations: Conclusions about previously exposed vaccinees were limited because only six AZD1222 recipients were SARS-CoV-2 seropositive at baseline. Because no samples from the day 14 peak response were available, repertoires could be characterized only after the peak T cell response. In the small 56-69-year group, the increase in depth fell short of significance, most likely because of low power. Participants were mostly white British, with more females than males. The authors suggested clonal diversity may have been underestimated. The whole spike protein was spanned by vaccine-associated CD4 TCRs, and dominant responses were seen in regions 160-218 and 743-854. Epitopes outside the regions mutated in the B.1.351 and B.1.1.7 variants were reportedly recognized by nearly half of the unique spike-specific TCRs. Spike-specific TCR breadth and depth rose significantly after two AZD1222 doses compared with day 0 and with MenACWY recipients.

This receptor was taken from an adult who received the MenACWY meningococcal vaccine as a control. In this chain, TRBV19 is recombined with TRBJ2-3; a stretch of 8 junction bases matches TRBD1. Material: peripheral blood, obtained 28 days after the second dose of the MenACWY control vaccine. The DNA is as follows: TGTGCCAGTACCACGGGACAGGGCACAGATACGCAGTATTTT. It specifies CASTTGQGTDTQYF.